This TCR beta chain appears in the sequencing data of a study of molecular identifiers for immune sequencing clone quantification. One entry per CDR3 protein, called by TCRdb with MiXCR from the PCR reads. The repertoire has 300,000 to 350,000 distinct CDR3 sequences, about a fifth of them found once; the top ten carry 0.75% to 0.85%. This clonotype was observed at least ten times. Input for naive CD8 libraries was about 18,000 to 1,100,000 sorted cells; the RNA fraction used was 10%, 30% or 50%. The sequenced material came from naive CD8+ T cells from blood, with Jurkat cell RNA spiked in. Described subset: FACS-sorted CD8+CD4-CCR7+CD45RA+ naive T cells. This receptor was identified in a human donor in good health. Some libraries in this study had Jurkat cell RNA spiked in.

In DNA form, the CDR3 reads TGTGCCAGCAGCTTAGGAATGGGGGTTCGGGACACTGAAGCTTTCTTT. Translating gives CASSLGMGVRDTEAFF. The V gene is TRBV7-6, the J gene TRBJ1-1, with a possible D match to TRBD1 (5 bases). CDR1 SGHVS and CDR2 FNYEAQ come from the germline V gene. The CDR3 runs 16 residues. V shed 1 base and J shed 3 bases, with 15 bases lying between them.